The clone carrying this T cell receptor beta chain was detected a few times. Its antigen is unknown. TCRdb reprocessed the RT-PCR reads with MiXCR, giving one entry per CDR3 protein. The sample contains a few hundred thousand distinct CDR3 sequences, roughly 22% of which appear only once. The data are from a study of response to subunit inactivated influenza vaccine. Findings and caveats of the study: It was the authors' suggestion that each seasonal influenza vaccination recruits few new T cells.

The V gene's germline CDR1 is LNHDA and CDR2 SQIVND (reference sequence). This CDR3 has 15 amino acids. Between the trimmed V and J ends, which lost 6 bases and 0 bases, there was a span of 12 bases. Here the sequenced sample was PBMCs from blood, taken 21 months after vaccination. The TCR sequence derives from a man aged 45 to 75 who received an inactivated influenza vaccine. The chain couples TRBV19 to TRBJ1-5, with D tentatively TRBD1 (6 bases). CDR3 DNA sequence: TGTGCCAGTAGATCGGACAGATTTAGCAATCAGCCCCAGCATTTT. This encodes CASRSDRFSNQPQHF.